Following are 22 T cell receptor beta chains from one sample sequenced in a study of shared clonotypes between healthy human individuals. The protocol was immunoSEQ multiplex PCR, while the TCRdb copy is restricted to in-frame clones and leaves out a portion. Here the sample spans about 2.4 million clones, roughly 93% being singletons. The source material was naive CD4+ T cells from PBMCs. This sample's subset: CD45RA+ positively selected. The receptors come from a man younger than 30 in good health. Some clones in this sample may be carry-over from other donors' samples.

The chain recombines TRBV7-9 with TRBJ2-3; no clear D gene. The germline gives CDR1 SEHNR, CDR2 FQNEAQ (reference sequence). CDR3 length: 17 residues. V shed 3 bases and J shed 6 bases, with 22 bases lying between them. CDR3 DNA sequence: TGTGCCAGCAGCTTCGCCGGACCTACGAGAGCCGGGGATACGCAGTATTTT. It codes for CASSFAGPTRAGDTQYF.

As to this clone: Other DNA sequences in this specimen translate into the identical CDR3. The chain uses TRBV5-4 and TRBJ2-3; no reliable D call. The CDR3 has 13 residues. Trimming cost V 5 bases and J 1 base, with 8 bases left between them. Germline lookup yields CDR1 SGHNT and CDR2 YYREEE (reference sequence). CDR3 nucleotides: TGTGCCAGCAGTCTCGCGGGCACAGATACGCAGTATTTT. The encoded protein is CASSLAGTDTQYF.

The chain links TRBV4-2 to TRBJ2-1; D is uncertain. The CDR3 contains 15 residues. Trimming removed 1 base at V and 0 bases at J, with 7 bases between. Per the germline V gene, CDR1 is LGHNA and CDR2 is YNFKEQ. CDR3 protein: CASSQAESSYNEQFF. The DNA of the CDR3 is TGTGCCAGCAGCCAAGCGGAGAGCTCCTACAATGAGCAGTTCTTC.

This sequence joins TRBV21-1 and TRBJ2-1; the D call TRBD2 from the table was never checked on the DNA. TRBV21-1 is given as a pseudogene. CDR3 length: 13 residues. In DNA form, the CDR3 reads TGTGCCAGCAGCAAGGAAAGACTCGGTGAGCAGTTCTTC. It codes for CASSKERLGEQFF.

V gene TRBV28 combines with J gene TRBJ1-2, with D perhaps TRBD1 (6 bases). Trimming cost V 5 bases and J 3 bases, with 10 bases left between them. Germline V CDR1 and CDR2: MDHEN, SYDVKM. This CDR3 spans 13 amino acids. The CDR3 DNA follows: TGTGCCAGCAGTGACAGGTTTGACTATGGCTACACCTTC. Translation gives CASSDRFDYGYTF.

This chain's CDR3 is CASSPYSAGVGAQYF. CDR3 DNA sequence: TGTGCCAGCAGCCCCTACTCAGCGGGAGTGGGGGCCCAGTACTTC. The rearrangement joins TRBV27 to TRBJ2-5, with 8 bases that match TRBD2. V lost 6 bases to trimming and J lost 9 bases; unmatched junction nucleotides: 15. Germline CDR1 and CDR2: MNHEY and SMNVEV (reference sequence). The CDR3 spans 15 residues.

The chain combines TRBV5-1 with TRBJ2-3; 9 positions agree with TRBD2. The CDR3 spans 16 residues. Germline lookup yields CDR1 SGHRS and CDR2 YFSETQ. V dropped 3 bases and J dropped 4; count of bases not matched to a gene: 9. This CDR3 is CASSSYRTSDPDTQYF. CDR3 DNA sequence: TGCGCCAGCAGCTCCTACCGGACTAGCGATCCAGATACGCAGTATTTT.

The chain has TRBV27 and TRBJ1-1; D perhaps matches TRBD1 (6 bases). The CDR3 spans 13 residues. CDR1 is MNHEY and CDR2 is SMNVEV in the germline V gene (reference sequence). Trimming left V 4 bases short and J 3 bases short, with 9 bases between. In DNA form, the CDR3 reads TGTGCCAGCAGTTCCCAGGGGCACACTGAAGCTTTCTTT. Translated: CASSSQGHTEAFF.

To note about this clone: Other DNA sequences in the sample encode the same CDR3. The chain has TRBV5-1 and TRBJ2-7, with 7 bases identical to TRBD2. The CDR3 spans 12 residues. With V trimmed by 2 bases and J by 5 bases, 1 base remained unmatched. Per germline, CDR1 SGHRS and CDR2 YFSETQ. The CDR3 loop is CASSFRGDEQYF. The DNA of the CDR3 is TGCGCCAGCAGCTTCCGGGGGGACGAGCAGTACTTC.

This clone has just one count. Other DNA sequences in this sample translate to the same CDR3. Here the CDR3 DNA reads TGTGCCAGCTCGCCCGACAGGGGCCCCTACGAGCAGTACTTC. This codes for CASSPDRGPYEQYF. The V and J genes are TRBV18 and TRBJ2-7, with 8 bases matching TRBD1. The CDR3 has 14 amino acids. Germline-derived CDR1 and CDR2 are KGHSH and LQKENI. J gave up 2 bases and V 6 bases, and 6 bases lay outside the gene matches.

This chain connects TRBV10-3 to TRBJ1-1, with D possibly TRBD1 on 5 matching bases. V lost 0 bases and J lost 1, with 9 bases in between. The germline gives CDR1 ENHRY, CDR2 SYGVKD. The CDR3 consists of 15 residues. The CDR3 sequence is CAISESNGQNTEAFF. Written as DNA, the CDR3 is TGTGCCATCAGTGAGTCGAACGGACAGAACACTGAAGCTTTCTTT.

Concerning this clone: Other DNA sequences in this sample translate to the same CDR3. The chain has TRBV28 and TRBJ2-7; TRBD1 might be the D (6 bases). Germline lookup yields CDR1 MDHEN and CDR2 SYDVKM. This CDR3 has 16 amino acids. Trimming removed 4 bases from V and 0 bases from J, with 16 bases in between. The CDR3 region is CASSSPGQTSSYEQYF. Written as DNA, the CDR3 is TGTGCCAGCAGTTCTCCGGGACAAACGAGCTCCTACGAGCAGTACTTC.

The V and J genes are TRBV4-3 and TRBJ2-1; TRBD2 matches 9 bases. With V trimmed by 1 base and J by 4 bases, 5 bases remained unmatched. Germline V CDR1 and CDR2: LGHNA, YSLEER. The CDR3 totals 16 residues. The CDR3 coding sequence is TGCGCCAGCAGCCAAGGTAGCGGGAGTGGTTACAATGAGCAGTTCTTC. Amino acids: CASSQGSGSGYNEQFF.

V and J are TRBV18 and TRBJ2-7; TRBD1 aligns across 9 bases. Unmatched junction bases numbered 14, after V lost 4 bases and J lost 4 bases. This CDR3 spans 17 amino acids. Germline V gives CDR1 KGHSH, CDR2 LQKENI. The CDR3 spells CASSLMNPGQGAYEQYF. The DNA for the CDR3 is TGTGCCAGCTCACTAATGAACCCGGGACAGGGAGCGTACGAGCAGTACTTC. The full variable domain, in which reference TRBV18 and TRBJ2-7 provide the parts outside the CDR3, is NAGVMQNPRHLVRRRGQEARLRCSPMKGHSHVYWYRQLPEEGLKFMVYLQKENIIDESGMPKERFSAEFPKEGPSILRIQQVVRGDSAAYFCASSLMNPGQGAYEQYFGPGTRLTVT.

V is TRBV7-9 and J is TRBJ2-7; D is tentatively TRBD1 or TRBD2 (5 bases each). Trimming removed 1 base at V and 3 bases at J, with 16 bases between. The germline V gene encodes CDR1 SEHNR and CDR2 FQNEAQ (reference sequence). The CDR3 loop spans 16 amino acids. CDR3 sequence reads: CASSLVLGARVYEQYF. In DNA, the CDR3 is TGTGCCAGCAGCTTAGTACTAGGGGCGAGGGTCTACGAGCAGTACTTC.

The V call is TRBV7-9, the J call TRBJ1-4; D is ambiguous. Trimming removed 3 bases from V and 0 bases from J, with 11 bases in between. Germline V gene sequence: CDR1 SEHNR, CDR2 FQNEAQ (reference sequence). The CDR3 runs 16 residues. The CDR3 DNA reads TGTGCCAGCAGCTTCCGGACGCGGGCAACTAATGAAAAACTGTTTTTT. Translating gives CASSFRTRATNEKLFF. Supplemented by reference TRBV7-9 and TRBJ1-4, the full variable domain reads DTGVSQNPRHKITKRGQNVTFRCDPISEHNRLYWYRQTLGQGPEFLTYFQNEAQLEKSRLLSDRFSAERPKGSFSTLEIQRTEQGDSAMYLCASSFRTRATNEKLFFGSGTQLSVL.

This clone was seen only once. The V call is TRBV19, the J call TRBJ2-3, with 9 bases matching TRBD1. The germline V gene encodes CDR1 LNHDA and CDR2 SQIVND (reference sequence). The CDR3 runs 16 residues. V lost 4 bases, J lost 6 bases, and 11 bases stayed unmatched. This chain's CDR3 is CASSRWGDRESDTQYF. In DNA form, the CDR3 reads TGTGCCAGTAGTAGGTGGGGGGACAGGGAATCGGATACGCAGTATTTT.

The V and J genes are TRBV29-1 and TRBJ2-3, with a weak D call TRBD2 (6 bases). The ends were cut back, 7 bases at V and 3 bases at J, with 11 bases in the middle. The CDR3 runs 12 residues. Germline CDR1 is SQVTM and CDR2 is ANQGSEA. The CDR3 protein is CSASGTTDTQYF. In DNA form, the CDR3 reads TGCAGCGCTTCCGGGACTACAGATACGCAGTATTTT.

The chain employs TRBV7-9 and TRBJ2-5; tentatively, D is TRBD1 or TRBD2 (5 bases each). CDR1 is SEHNR, CDR2 FQNEAQ, per germline (reference sequence). The CDR3 has 15 residues. V shed 2 bases and J shed 2 bases, with 12 bases lying between them. The CDR3 DNA follows: TGTGCCAGCAGCTTAATACTCGAGGGGCAAGAGACCCAGTACTTC. Its protein is CASSLILEGQETQYF.

The J gene is TRBJ2-2, the V gene TRBV25-1; 9 nucleotides line up with TRBD1. J lost 5 bases, V lost 8 bases, and 6 bases had no gene match. The CDR3 is 14 amino acids. CDR1 is MGHDK, CDR2 SYGVNS, per germline. The CDR3 sequence is CASRDREWTGELFF. The CDR3 DNA reads as TGTGCCAGCCGGGACAGGGAGTGGACCGGGGAGCTGTTTTTT.

The rearrangement joins TRBV5-1 to TRBJ2-5; 7 positions match TRBD1. Germline CDR1 is SGHRS and CDR2 is YFSETQ. J lost 4 bases, V lost 3 bases, and 6 bases had no gene match. The CDR3 is 14 residues long. CDR3 amino acids: CASSWGNRGETQYF. The CDR3, as DNA: TGCGCCAGCAGCTGGGGGAACAGGGGAGAGACCCAGTACTTC.

The chain recombines TRBV20-1 with TRBJ1-2; D gene uncertain. Germline CDR1 DFQATT, CDR2 SNEGSKA (reference sequence). The CDR3 sequence is 11 residues long. Trimming removed 6 bases at V and 7 bases at J, with 12 bases between. The CDR3 is CSAPIGSGYTF. In nucleotides, the CDR3 is TGCAGTGCCCCCATTGGTTCTGGCTACACCTTC.